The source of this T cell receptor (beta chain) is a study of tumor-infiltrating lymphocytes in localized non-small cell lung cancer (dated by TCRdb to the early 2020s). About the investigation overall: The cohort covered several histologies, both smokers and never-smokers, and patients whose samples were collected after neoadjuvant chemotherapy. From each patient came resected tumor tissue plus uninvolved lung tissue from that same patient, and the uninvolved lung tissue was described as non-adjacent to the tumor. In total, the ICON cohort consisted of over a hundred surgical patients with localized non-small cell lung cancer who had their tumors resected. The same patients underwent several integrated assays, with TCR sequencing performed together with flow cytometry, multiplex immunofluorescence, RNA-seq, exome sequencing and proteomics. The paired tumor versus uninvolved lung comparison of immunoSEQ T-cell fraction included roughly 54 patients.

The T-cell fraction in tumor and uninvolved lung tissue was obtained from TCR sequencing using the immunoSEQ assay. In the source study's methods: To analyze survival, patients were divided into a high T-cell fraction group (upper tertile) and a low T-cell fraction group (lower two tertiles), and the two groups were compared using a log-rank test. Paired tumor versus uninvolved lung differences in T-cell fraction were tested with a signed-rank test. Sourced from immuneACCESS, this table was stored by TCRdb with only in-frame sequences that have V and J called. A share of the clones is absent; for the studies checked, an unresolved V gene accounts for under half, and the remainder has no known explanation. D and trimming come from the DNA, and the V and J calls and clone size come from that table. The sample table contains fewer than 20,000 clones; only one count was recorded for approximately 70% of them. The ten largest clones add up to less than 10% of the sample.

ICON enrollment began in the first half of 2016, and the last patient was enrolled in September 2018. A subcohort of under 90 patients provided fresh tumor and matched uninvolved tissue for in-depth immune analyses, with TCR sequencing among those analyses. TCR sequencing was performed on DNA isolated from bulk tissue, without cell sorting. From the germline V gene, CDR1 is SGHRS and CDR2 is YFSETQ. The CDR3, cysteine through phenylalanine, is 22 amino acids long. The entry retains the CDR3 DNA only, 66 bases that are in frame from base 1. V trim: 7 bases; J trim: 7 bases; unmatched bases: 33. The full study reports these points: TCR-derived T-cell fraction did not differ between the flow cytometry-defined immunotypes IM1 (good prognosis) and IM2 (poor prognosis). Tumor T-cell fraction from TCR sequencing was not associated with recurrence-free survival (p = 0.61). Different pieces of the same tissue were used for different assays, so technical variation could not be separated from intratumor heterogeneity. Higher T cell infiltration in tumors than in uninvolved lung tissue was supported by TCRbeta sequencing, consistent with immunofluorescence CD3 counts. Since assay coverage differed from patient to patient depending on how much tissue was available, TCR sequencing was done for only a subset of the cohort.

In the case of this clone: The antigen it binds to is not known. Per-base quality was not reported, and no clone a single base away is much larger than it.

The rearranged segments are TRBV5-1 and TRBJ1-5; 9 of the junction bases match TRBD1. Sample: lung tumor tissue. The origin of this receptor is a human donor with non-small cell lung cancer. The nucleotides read TGCGCCAGCGTCGTCTCCCCGCGTCCGGGACAGGGAGAAAGGCCAAAGGGGCAGCCCCAGCATTTT. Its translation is CASVVSPRPGQGERPKGQPQHF.